This is a list of T cell receptor beta chains from one sample in a study of cytomegalovirus exposure and HLA in healthy donors. Profiled with immunoSEQ multiplex PCR; TCRdb holds only in-frame clones, not every one. This table has some 91,000 clones, approximately 72% appearing once. The sample consisted of PBMCs. The origin of the receptors is a man aged 40-49 years in good health and CMV-seropositive. Both conserved end residues are part of each CDR3. Fields, in order: V gene, D gene, J gene, CDR3 length, clone size, CDR3 protein, CDR3 DNA. The D gene is left open where the match is weak. The listing skips clone size in some rows; elsewhere it reads once, few, many or a size class.

TRBV14	TRBD2	TRBJ2-7	13	-	CASSLAGGLLQYF	TGTGCCAGCAGCCTAGCGGGAGGCCTATTACAGTACTTC
TRBV15	-	TRBJ2-4	14	-	CATSSQGTKNIQYF	TGTGCCACCAGCTCCCAGGGGACCAAAAACATTCAGTACTTC
TRBV27	-	TRBJ1-2	15	few	CASSLIEPGVYGYTF	TGTGCCAGCAGTTTAATCGAGCCAGGCGTCTATGGCTACACCTTC
TRBV9	TRBD2	TRBJ2-7	14	once	CASSVLSGSPEQYF	TGTGCCAGCAGCGTACTTAGCGGGAGCCCCGAGCAGTACTTC
TRBV19	TRBD2	TRBJ2-7	19	-	CASSRTGWLAGATSYEQYF	TGTGCCAGTAGTCGGACAGGGTGGCTAGCGGGAGCTACTTCCTACGAGCAGTACTTC
TRBV9	-	TRBJ1-3	16	-	CASSGGDTSSGNTIYF	TGTGCCAGCAGCGGTGGGGACACCAGCTCTGGAAACACCATATATTTT
TRBV27	TRBD2	TRBJ2-1	20	-	CASSLDGRTWTSGGPNGQFF	TGTGCCAGCAGTTTAGACGGCAGGACCTGGACTAGCGGGGGGCCCAATGGGCAGTTCTTC
TRBV23-1	TRBD1	TRBJ2-5	14	few	CASSQGQGGETQYF	TGCGCCAGCAGTCAAGGACAGGGTGGCGAGACCCAGTACTTC
TRBV6-1	-	TRBJ2-2	14	-	CASNSQTNTGELFF	TGTGCCAGCAATTCCCAGACGAACACCGGGGAGCTGTTTTTT
TRBV5-4	TRBD2	TRBJ2-7	14	-	CASSSGLASYEQYF	TGTGCCAGCAGCTCGGGACTAGCCTCCTACGAGCAGTACTTC